This TCR beta chain was identified during a study of T cells after posttransplantation cyclophosphamide. Study-wide points: Blood and skin or GI T cell repertoires showed limited TRB overlap. Recipient CMV seropositivity and CMV reactivation strongly tracked TRB clonality.

On the day of bone marrow donation, the related graft donor provided peripheral blood. Using immunoSEQ multiplex PCR, the repertoire was profiled, and TCRdb retains in-frame clones only, with some absent. The sample yields around 35,000 clones, without any singletons. This clone was detected only a few times. Its antigen is as yet unknown. This TCR was sampled from a woman in her 50s in good health and a related stem cell transplant donor. Sequencing was done on a sample of PBMCs.

Here the CDR3 DNA reads TGTGCCAGTAGTATTGTGTCCGGGTCGGGGCAAGAGACCCAGTACTTC. Protein product: CASSIVSGSGQETQYF. This chain uses TRBV19 with TRBJ2-5; possibly TRBD2 for D (5 bases). With 3 bases removed from V and 2 bases from J, the gap between germline ends came to 16 bases. Germline CDR1 LNHDA, CDR2 SQIVND (reference sequence). This CDR3 has 16 amino acids.